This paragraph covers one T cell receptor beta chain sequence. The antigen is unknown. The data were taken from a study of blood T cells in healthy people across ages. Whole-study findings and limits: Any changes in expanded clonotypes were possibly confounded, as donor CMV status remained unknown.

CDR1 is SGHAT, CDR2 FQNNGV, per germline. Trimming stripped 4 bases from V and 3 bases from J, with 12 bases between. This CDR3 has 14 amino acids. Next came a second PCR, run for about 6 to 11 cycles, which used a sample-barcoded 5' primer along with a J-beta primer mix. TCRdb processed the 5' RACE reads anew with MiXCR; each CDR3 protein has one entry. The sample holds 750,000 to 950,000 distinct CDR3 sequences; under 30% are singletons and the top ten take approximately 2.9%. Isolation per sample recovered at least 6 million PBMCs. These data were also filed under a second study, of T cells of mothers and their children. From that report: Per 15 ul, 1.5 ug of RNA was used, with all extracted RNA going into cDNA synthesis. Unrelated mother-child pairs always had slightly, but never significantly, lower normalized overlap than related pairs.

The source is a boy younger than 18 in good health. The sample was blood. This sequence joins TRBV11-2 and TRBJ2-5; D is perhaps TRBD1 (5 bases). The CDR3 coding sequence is TGTGCCAGCAGCTGGCTAGGGGCGGAAGAGACCCAGTACTTC. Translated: CASSWLGAEETQYF.